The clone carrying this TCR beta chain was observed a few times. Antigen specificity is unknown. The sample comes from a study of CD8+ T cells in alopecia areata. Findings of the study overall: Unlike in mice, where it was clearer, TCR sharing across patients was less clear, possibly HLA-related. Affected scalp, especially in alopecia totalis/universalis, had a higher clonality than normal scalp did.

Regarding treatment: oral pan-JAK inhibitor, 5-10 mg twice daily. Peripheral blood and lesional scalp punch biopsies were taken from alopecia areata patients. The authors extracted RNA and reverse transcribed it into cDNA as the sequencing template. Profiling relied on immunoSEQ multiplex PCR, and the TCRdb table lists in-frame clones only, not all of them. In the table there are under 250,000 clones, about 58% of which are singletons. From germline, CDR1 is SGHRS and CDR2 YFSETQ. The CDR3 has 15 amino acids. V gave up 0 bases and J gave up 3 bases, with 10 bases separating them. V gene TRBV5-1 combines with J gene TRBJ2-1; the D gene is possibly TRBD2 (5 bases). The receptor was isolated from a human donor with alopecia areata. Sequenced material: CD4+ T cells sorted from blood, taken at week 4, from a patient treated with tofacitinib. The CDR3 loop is CASSLERPYYNEQFF. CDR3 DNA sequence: TGCGCCAGCAGCTTGGAGCGGCCCTACTACAATGAGCAGTTCTTC.